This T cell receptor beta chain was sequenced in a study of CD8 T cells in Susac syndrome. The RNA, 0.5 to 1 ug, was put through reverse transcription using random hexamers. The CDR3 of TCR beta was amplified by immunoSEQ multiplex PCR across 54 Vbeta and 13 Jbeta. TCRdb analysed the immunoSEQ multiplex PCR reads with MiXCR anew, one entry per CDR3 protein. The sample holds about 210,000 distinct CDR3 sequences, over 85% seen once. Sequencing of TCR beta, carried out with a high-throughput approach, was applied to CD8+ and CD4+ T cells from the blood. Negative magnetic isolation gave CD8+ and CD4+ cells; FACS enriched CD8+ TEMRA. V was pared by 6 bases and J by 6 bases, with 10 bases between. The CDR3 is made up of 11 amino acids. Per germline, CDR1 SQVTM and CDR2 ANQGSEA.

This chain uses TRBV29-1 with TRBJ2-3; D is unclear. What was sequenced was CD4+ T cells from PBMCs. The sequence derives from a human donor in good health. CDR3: CSVSPRDTQYF. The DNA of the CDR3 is TGCAGCGTCTCCCCCCGGGATACGCAGTATTTT.